The present entry profiles one TCR beta chain with its context. The antigen remains undetermined. TCRdb redid the calling of the reads with MiXCR, one entry per CDR3 protein. The sample consists of roughly 120,000 distinct CDR3 sequences, around 32% of them appearing once. The CDR3 extends over 14 amino acids. The germline V gene encodes CDR1 LNHDA and CDR2 SQIVND (reference sequence). V was shortened by 3 bases and J by 0 bases, with 8 bases between the two germline ends. The sample belongs to a study of T cell repertoires in cytomegalovirus infection. About the research overall: Both a matching HLA type and CMV infection were indicated by public TCR beta signatures. Findings and caveats of the study: It was HLA-C-restricted CMV-specific TCR beta clonotypes that dominated the response ex vivo.

The input for sequencing was CD8+ T cells from cultured PBMCs, taken from culture after CMV antigen stimulation. The rearrangement links TRBV19 to TRBJ1-1; D is undetermined. This TCR derives from a human donor in good health (CMV status not recorded). Some clones in this sample may be carry-over from other donors' samples. In DNA, the CDR3 is TGTGCCAGTAGTATCAACAGCCTGAACACTGAAGCTTTCTTT. Residues: CASSINSLNTEAFF.